The 24 T cell receptor beta chains below were found in one sample sequenced in a study of CD8+ T cells in alopecia areata. RNA was extracted and reverse transcribed into cDNA as the sequencing template. Profiling relied on immunoSEQ multiplex PCR, and the TCRdb table lists in-frame clones only, not all of them. The sample has approximately 100,000 clones; less than 50% are singletons. Specimen: CD4+ T cells sorted from blood. These receptors all stem from a human donor with alopecia areata.

The chain links TRBV7-2 to TRBJ1-2; 7 bases match TRBD1. Trimming at V came to 4 bases and at J to 5 bases, leaving 13 bases not matched to a gene. The germline CDR1 and CDR2 sequences are SGHTA and FQGNSA. The CDR3 is made up of 16 amino acids. CDR3: CASSSQPRGSYYGYTF. The CDR3 region has the DNA TGTGCCAGCAGCTCCCAGCCCAGGGGGTCCTATTATGGCTACACCTTC.

This clone came up many times. This sequence joins TRBV28 and TRBJ2-3; 9 bases match TRBD1. After removal of 8 bases from V and 0 bases from J, the junction contained 6 bases not matched to a gene. The CDR3 is made up of 15 amino acids. The V gene's germline CDR1 is MDHEN and CDR2 SYDVKM. This CDR3 is CASLSGQGSTDTQYF. The DNA for the CDR3 is TGTGCCAGCCTAAGCGGACAGGGGAGCACAGATACGCAGTATTTT.

The V gene is TRBV18, the J gene TRBJ1-2, with D possibly being TRBD1 (5 bases). This CDR3 has 15 amino acids. Trimming stripped 3 bases from V and 2 bases from J, with 13 bases between. Germline CDR1 KGHSH, CDR2 LQKENI. The CDR3: CASSPSRAMNYGYTF. In nucleotides, the CDR3 is TGTGCCAGCTCACCGAGCAGGGCCATGAACTATGGCTACACCTTC.

The chain links TRBV29-1 to TRBJ1-1; D is undetermined. Trimming pared 6 bases from V and 0 bases from J, leaving 8 bases between. The CDR3 is made up of 12 amino acids. The V gene's germline CDR1 is SQVTM and CDR2 ANQGSEA. CDR3 bases: TGCAGCGTCCGAGTTTTGAACACTGAAGCTTTCTTT. Protein product: CSVRVLNTEAFF.

V and J are TRBV9 and TRBJ1-1; TRBD1 might be the D (6 bases). The germline V gene encodes CDR1 SGDLS and CDR2 YYNGEE. The CDR3 runs to 13 residues. V was trimmed by 0 bases and J by 8 bases, leaving 11 bases between them. CDR3 DNA sequence: TGTGCCAGCAGCGTAGGTCCGGACAGAGAAGCTTTCTTT. It yields the protein CASSVGPDREAFF.

The chain has TRBV2 and TRBJ2-1; D gene ambiguous. V shed 8 bases and J shed 13 bases, with 18 bases lying between them. Per the germline V gene, CDR1 is SNHLY and CDR2 is FYNNEI. The CDR3 contains 12 residues. The CDR3 DNA sequence: TGTGCCAGCGGGGAATCTATATCTCCCCAGTTCTTC. Translation gives CASGESISPQFF. Using reference TRBV2 and TRBJ2-1 for the parts outside the CDR3, the full variable domain is EPEVTQTPSHQVTQMGQEVILRCVPISNHLYFYWYRQILGQKVEFLVSFYNNEISEKSEIFDDQFSVERPDGSNFTLKIRSTKLEDSAMYFCASGESISPQFFGPGTRLTVL.

The rearrangement links TRBV30 to TRBJ1-3; D gene unclear. This CDR3 contains 10 residues. CDR1 is GTSNPN and CDR2 is SVGIG in the germline V gene (reference sequence). The CDR3 is CVGGVDTIYF. Here the CDR3 DNA reads TGTGTGGGAGGCGTGGACACCATATATTTT.

The CDR3 region is CSVNSAPNTGELFF. DNA for the CDR3: TGCAGCGTTAACAGCGCGCCGAACACCGGGGAGCTGTTTTTT. This chain links TRBV29-1 with TRBJ2-2; no clear D. Germline CDR1 is SQVTM and CDR2 is ANQGSEA. CDR3 length: 14 residues. Trimming shortened V by 5 bases and J by 0 bases, and 10 bases separated the two germline ends.

The chain links TRBV18 to TRBJ1-2; D is unresolved. Trimming removed 3 bases from V and 4 bases from J, with 12 bases in between. CDR3 size: 14 residues. Germline values: CDR1 KGHSH, CDR2 LQKENI. The CDR3 protein is CASSPSGHFYGYTF. In nucleotides, the CDR3 is TGTGCCAGCTCACCGAGTGGGCATTTCTATGGCTACACCTTC.

The chain recombines TRBV29-1 with TRBJ2-5; TRBD2 matches 8 bases. There are 13 residues in the CDR3. CDR1 SQVTM and CDR2 ANQGSEA come from the germline V gene. V was pared by 3 bases and J by 4 bases, with 4 bases of the junction left unmatched. CDR3 nucleotide sequence: TGCAGCGTTGAGAGACTAGCGCTAGAGACCCAGTACTTC. This codes for CSVERLALETQYF.

This chain links TRBV11-2 with TRBJ2-7; TRBD2 aligns across 7 bases. CDR1 is SGHAT, CDR2 FQNNGV, per germline. Unmatched junction bases numbered 6, after V lost 3 bases and J lost 1 base. The CDR3 is made up of 15 amino acids. CDR3 region: CASSFGASGSYEQYF. In DNA form, the CDR3 reads TGTGCCAGCAGCTTCGGGGCTAGCGGATCCTACGAGCAGTACTTC. The full variable domain, rest sourced from reference TRBV11-2 and TRBJ2-7, is EAGVAQSPRYKIIEKRQSVAFWCNPISGHATLYWYQQILGQGPKLLIQFQNNGVVDDSQLPKDRFSAERLKGVDSTLKIQPAKLEDSAVYLCASSFGASGSYEQYFGPGTRLTVT.

A few counts support this clone. This chain uses TRBV10-3 with TRBJ1-6; 7 bases match TRBD1. The CDR3 runs to 14 residues. V was pared by 6 bases and J by 7 bases, with 6 bases of the junction left unmatched. CDR1 is ENHRY, CDR2 SYGVKD, per germline. In nucleotides, the CDR3 is TGTGCCATCAGGCGGGACAGCGAGAATTCACCCCTCCACTTT. As protein: CAIRRDSENSPLHF.

The chain employs TRBV5-1 and TRBJ2-2, with 11 bases identical to TRBD2. With 4 bases clipped from V and 4 bases from J, the junction kept 3 bases outside the gene matches. CDR3 length: 15 residues. In germline, CDR1 is SGHRS, CDR2 YFSETQ. CDR3 sequence (DNA): TGCGCCAGCAGCCCAGGACTAGCGGGCACCGGGGAGCTGTTTTTT. This gives the protein CASSPGLAGTGELFF.

This clone was recorded once. This chain uses TRBV6-1 with TRBJ2-7; 12 bases are shared with TRBD2. This CDR3 region has 15 residues. Germline assignment: CDR1 MNHNS and CDR2 SASEGT. V trimming: 5 bases; J trimming: 1 base; junction bases outside the gene matches: 3. The DNA for the CDR3 is TGTGCCAGCAGTCTACTAGCGGGAGGTTCCTACGAGCAGTACTTC. It codes for CASSLLAGGSYEQYF.

The rearrangement uses TRBV9 and TRBJ2-7, with 9 bases fitting TRBD1. The CDR3 extends over 15 amino acids. Per germline, CDR1 SGDLS and CDR2 YYNGEE. Trimming took 0 bases from V and 1 from J; bases not matched to a gene: 2. CDR3 region: CASSVGGQGSYEQYF. DNA of the CDR3: TGTGCCAGCAGCGTAGGAGGACAGGGGTCCTACGAGCAGTACTTC.

CDR3 region: CASSYGSENQPQHF. In DNA form, the CDR3 reads TGTGCCAGCAGTTACGGCAGCGAAAATCAGCCCCAGCATTTT. The chain combines TRBV6-6 with TRBJ1-5; D call uncertain. The CDR3 sequence is 14 residues long. V was cut by 2 bases and J by 4 bases, with 9 bases left in between. The germline CDR1 and CDR2 sequences are MNHNY and SVGAGI (reference sequence).

This clone was detected only a few times. This sequence joins TRBV14 and TRBJ2-5, with TRBD2 as a possible D gene (5 bases). The CDR3 has 13 amino acids. V was pared by 2 bases and J by 7 bases, with 11 bases between. Looked up from germline, CDR1 is SGHDN and CDR2 is FVKESK. The CDR3 nucleotides read TGTGCCAGCAGCCAACCCCTAGGAGGGACCCAGTACTTC. The encoded protein is CASSQPLGGTQYF. Complete variable domain (other parts from reference TRBV14 and TRBJ2-5): EAGVTQFPSHSVIEKGQTVTLRCDPISGHDNLYWYRRVMGKEIKFLLHFVKESKQDESGMPNNRFLAERTGGTYSTLKVQPAELEDSGVYFCASSQPLGGTQYFGPGTRLLVL.

V is TRBV4-2 and J is TRBJ2-7, with D perhaps TRBD2 (5 bases). In germline, CDR1 is LGHNA, CDR2 YNFKEQ. The V gene lost 4 bases and the J gene lost 7 bases, with 11 bases spanning the gap. This CDR3 contains 12 residues. The CDR3 DNA is TGTGCCAGCAGCCCTAAACTAGGTGAGCAGTACTTC. Amino acid sequence: CASSPKLGEQYF.

The chain links TRBV29-1 to TRBJ2-2; D is undetermined. V was clipped by 6 bases and J by 8 bases, with 16 bases between them. The germline CDR1 and CDR2 sequences are SQVTM and ANQGSEA. This CDR3 comprises 13 residues. This CDR3 reads CSVSPGYLGELFF. Written as DNA, the CDR3 is TGCAGCGTGTCCCCCGGGTACCTGGGGGAGCTGTTTTTT.

This clone was observed a few times. The V and J genes are TRBV30 and TRBJ1-2; D perhaps matches TRBD1 (6 bases). The CDR3 runs 13 residues. The V and J ends lost 1 base and 4 bases respectively, with 10 bases between them. Germline CDR1 is GTSNPN and CDR2 is SVGIG (reference sequence). This CDR3 reads CAWSEGHLYGYTF. As DNA, the CDR3 is TGTGCCTGGAGTGAGGGACACCTCTATGGCTACACCTTC.

The CDR3 DNA follows: TGTGCCAGCAGCGTAGAGGCCAGTTCCTACGAGCAGTACTTC. This translates into CASSVEASSYEQYF. This rearrangement joins TRBV9 to TRBJ2-7, with unresolved D. The germline V gene encodes CDR1 SGDLS and CDR2 YYNGEE. This CDR3 is 14 amino acids long. The ends were cut back, 0 bases at V and 1 base at J, with 8 bases in the middle.

This chain links TRBV5-1 with TRBJ2-5; 11 bases map to TRBD1. This CDR3 region has 15 residues. Unmatched junction bases numbered 7, after V lost 5 bases and J lost 4 bases. Germline assignment: CDR1 SGHRS and CDR2 YFSETQ. The CDR3 DNA reads TGCGCCAGCAGTACCGGGACAGGGGGAGGAGAGACCCAGTACTTC. Amino acid sequence: CASSTGTGGGETQYF.

The table lists this clone with a few counts. This chain links TRBV7-8 with TRBJ1-1; D is undetermined. V was clipped by 1 base and J by 2 bases, with 11 bases between them. The CDR3 totals 15 residues. Germline lookup yields CDR1 SGHVS and CDR2 FQNEAQ. The CDR3 nucleotides read TGTGCCAGCAGCTTAGTAGTGACTTTAAACACTGAAGCTTTCTTT. Protein product: CASSLVVTLNTEAFF.

In its sample, this clone was seen many times. The chain combines TRBV7-9 with TRBJ2-1; D unclear. Germline V lookup: CDR1 SEHNR, CDR2 FQNEAQ (reference sequence). This CDR3 is 15 amino acids long. Trimming pared 4 bases from V and 9 bases from J, leaving 19 bases between. CDR3 DNA sequence: TGTGCCAGCAGCTACCAAAGCCAGCCTAACGGTGAGCAGTTCTTC. Amino acid sequence: CASSYQSQPNGEQFF.